This record looks at one T cell receptor (beta chain) sequence and its context. Its antigen is currently unknown. A much more abundant neighbour one base away suggests this may be a read error. TCR beta cDNA was made from 500 ng total RNA with a constant-region primer. ARM-PCR, slightly modified, supplied the TCR beta libraries through three nested multiplex PCR rounds. The study ran its first two PCR rounds for nine to ten cycles each, using TRBV1-TRBV30 forward primers and a C-beta reverse primer. MiXCR, applied by TCRdb to the multiplex PCR reads, yields one record per CDR3 protein. This sample has fewer than 200,000 distinct CDR3 sequences, with about 85% found just once. These data come from a study of tumor-infiltrating lymphocytes in primary liver carcinoma. Study overall: Regardless of tissue type, samples showed similar yields of roughly 3.5 to 8 million productive TCRbeta reads.

Study-wide findings and caveats: When set against blood, tumors had a significantly higher top-250-clone fraction (p = 0.039).

Germline V gene sequence: CDR1 SGHRS, CDR2 YFSETQ. Trimming stripped 3 bases from V and 8 bases from J, with 12 bases between. The CDR3 extends over 14 amino acids. For each extraction, RNA and DNA were obtained together from 20-30 mg of unsorted bulk tissue. Viable tumor cells exceeded 85% in all tumor samples. The sequenced material came from tumor tissue from primary liver carcinoma. This receptor was identified in a man in his forties with primary liver carcinoma and hepatitis B virus infection. The chain is built from TRBV5-1 and TRBJ1-6; D not certain. The CDR3 coding sequence is TGCGCCAGCAGCTCTACAGATGGGGATTCACCCCTCCACTTT. Its protein product is CASSSTDGDSPLHF. The whole variable domain, filled in from reference TRBV5-1 and TRBJ1-6, reads KAGVTQTPRYLIKTRGQQVTLSCSPISGHRSVSWYQQTPGQGLQFLFEYFSETQRNKGNFPGRFSGRQFSNSRSEMNVSTLELGDSALYLCASSSTDGDSPLHFGNGTRLTVT.